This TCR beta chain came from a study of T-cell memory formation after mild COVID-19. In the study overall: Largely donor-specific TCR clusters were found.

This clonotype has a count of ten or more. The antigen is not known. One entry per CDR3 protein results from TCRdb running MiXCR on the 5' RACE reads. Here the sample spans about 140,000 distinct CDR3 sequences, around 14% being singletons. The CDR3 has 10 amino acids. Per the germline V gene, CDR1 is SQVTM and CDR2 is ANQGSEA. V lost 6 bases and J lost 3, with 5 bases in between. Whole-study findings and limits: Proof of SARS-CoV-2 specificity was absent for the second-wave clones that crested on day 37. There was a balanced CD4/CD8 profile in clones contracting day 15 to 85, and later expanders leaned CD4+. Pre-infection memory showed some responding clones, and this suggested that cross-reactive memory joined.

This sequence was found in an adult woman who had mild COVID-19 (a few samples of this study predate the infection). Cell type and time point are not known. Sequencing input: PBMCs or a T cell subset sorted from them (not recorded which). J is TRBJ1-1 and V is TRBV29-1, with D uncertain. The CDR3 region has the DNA TGCAGCGTCTTCTACACTGAAGCTTTCTTT. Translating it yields CSVFYTEAFF.